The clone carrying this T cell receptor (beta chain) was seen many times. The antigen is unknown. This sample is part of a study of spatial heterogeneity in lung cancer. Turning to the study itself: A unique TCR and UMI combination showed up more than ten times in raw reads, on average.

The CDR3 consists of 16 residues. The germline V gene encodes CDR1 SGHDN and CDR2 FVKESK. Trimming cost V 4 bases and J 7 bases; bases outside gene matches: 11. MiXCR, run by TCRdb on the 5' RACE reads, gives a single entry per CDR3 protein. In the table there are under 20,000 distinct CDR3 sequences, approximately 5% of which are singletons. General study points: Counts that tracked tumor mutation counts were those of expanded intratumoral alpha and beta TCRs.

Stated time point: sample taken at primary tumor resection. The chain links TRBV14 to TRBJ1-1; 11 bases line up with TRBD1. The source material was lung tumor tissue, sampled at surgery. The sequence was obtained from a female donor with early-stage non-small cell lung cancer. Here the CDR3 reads CASSPRDRGLGNEAFF. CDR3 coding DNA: TGTGCCAGCAGCCCAAGGGACAGGGGGTTAGGCAATGAAGCTTTCTTT.